This TCR beta chain was observed in a study of CD8 T cells in ankylosing spondylitis. Study-level points and caveats: Disease-linked clones reportedly concentrated significantly in matched ankylosing spondylitis synovial fluid. Past studies reported some motif variants in reactive arthritis synovial fluid and blood. Typical of ankylosing spondylitis blood, it appeared, was a TCR beta motif of seven to nine highly homologous variants. Disease-linked clones bore a CD8+ phenotype, appearing relatively rarely in peripheral blood.

This clonotype was seen more than once but under ten times. Its antigen remains unidentified. TCRdb recomputed calls from the 5' RACE reads with MiXCR, one row per CDR3 protein. Altogether approximately 250,000 distinct CDR3 sequences are present, 20% to 30% being singletons, with the ten largest covering approximately 0.61%. The receptor's source is a male donor with ankylosing spondylitis or in good health (not recorded which). Material: blood, either unsorted or a sorted T cell fraction (not recorded which).

This CDR3 reads CASSLDRVGSPLHF. CDR3 nucleotides: TGTGCCAGCAGCCTGGACAGGGTCGGGTCACCCCTCCACTTT. V and J are TRBV4-2 and TRBJ1-6; 8 positions match TRBD1. Germline lookup yields CDR1 LGHNA and CDR2 YNFKEQ. The CDR3 totals 14 residues. Trimming took 4 bases from V and 10 from J; bases not matched to a gene: 6.